The 30 T cell receptor beta chains reported below all come from one sample, sequenced in a study of OX40 agonist ivuxolimab in advanced cancers. The protocol was immunoSEQ multiplex PCR, while the TCRdb copy is restricted to in-frame clones and leaves out a portion. Here the sample spans tens of thousands of clones, roughly nine tenths being singletons. Sequencing used CD4+ or CD8+ T cells sorted from blood, obtained in a trial of the OX40 agonist ivuxolimab. These receptors originate from an adult with an advanced solid tumor such as melanoma, head and neck, liver or kidney cancer.

The chain has TRBV27 and TRBJ2-1; 15 positions agree with TRBD2. This CDR3 region has 18 residues. Trimming cost V 3 bases and J 4 bases; bases outside gene matches: 7. Germline CDR1 reads MNHEY; CDR2 reads SMNVEV (reference sequence). Written as DNA, the CDR3 is TGTGCCAGCAGTTTCACATGGACTAGCGGGAGGGTTTACAATGAGCAGTTCTTC. This gives the protein CASSFTWTSGRVYNEQFF.

This chain joins TRBV2 and TRBJ1-2; D gene ambiguous. V lost 4 bases and J 8 bases, leaving 11 bases between the germline ends. This CDR3 is 12 amino acids long. The germline V gene encodes CDR1 SNHLY and CDR2 FYNNEI. The CDR3 sequence is CASSGGMGGYTF. In DNA, the CDR3 is TGTGCCAGCAGTGGAGGTATGGGAGGCTACACCTTC.

The rearrangement uses TRBV5-6 and TRBJ2-2; D may be TRBD1 (6 bases). The germline CDR1 and CDR2 sequences are SGHDT and YYEEEE. The CDR3 contains 14 residues. With 4 bases removed from V and 3 bases from J, the gap between germline ends came to 10 bases. The CDR3 DNA reads as TGTGCCAGCAGCCGGACAGCTTACACCGGGGAGCTGTTTTTT. It encodes CASSRTAYTGELFF.

In its sample, this clone was seen a few times. At one end, the junction sequence differs from germline, possibly due to a read error. The gene calls are TRBV14 and TRBJ2-1; D is undetermined. Germline V gene lookup returns CDR1 SGHDN and CDR2 FVKESK. There are 14 residues in the CDR3. For the CDR3, the DNA is TGTGCCAGCAGCCAAGATTCATGGTACAGTGAGCAGTTCTTC. Translating gives CASSQDSWYSEQFF.

This sequence joins TRBV11-3 and TRBJ2-1; 10 positions match TRBD2. Germline V gene lookup returns CDR1 SGHNT and CDR2 YENEEA. The CDR3 extends over 14 amino acids. Losses at the gene ends were 6 bases for V and 7 bases for J; bases not matched to a gene: 6. DNA for the CDR3: TGTGCCAGCAGAAGAACTAGCGGGGATAATGAGCAGTTCTTC. Protein sequence: CASRRTSGDNEQFF. Combining the CDR3 with reference TRBV11-3 and TRBJ2-1 gives the whole variable domain EAGVVQSPRYKIIEKKQPVAFWCNPISGHNTLYWYLQNLGQGPELLIRYENEEAVDDSQLPKDRFSAERLKGVDSTLKIQPAELGDSAVYLCASRRTSGDNEQFFGPGTRLTVL.

This rearrangement joins TRBV6-6 to TRBJ1-5; 9 nucleotides align to TRBD1. The CDR3 has 16 residues. Germline-derived CDR1 and CDR2 are MNHNY and SVGAGI (reference sequence). The junction had 7 bases not matched to a gene; V was cut back by 1 base and J by 6 bases. The CDR3 is CASSYYTGGAGQPQHF. For the CDR3, the DNA is TGTGCCAGCAGTTACTATACAGGGGGCGCGGGTCAGCCCCAGCATTTT.

The J gene is TRBJ2-3, the V gene TRBV29-1; D is perhaps TRBD2 (6 bases). Trimming left V 6 bases short and J 0 bases short, with 19 bases between. Per germline, CDR1 SQVTM and CDR2 ANQGSEA. The CDR3 extends over 16 amino acids. The chain's CDR3 is CSVLGSWRDSTDTQYF. The CDR3 region has the DNA TGCAGCGTGCTGGGGTCCTGGCGGGACAGCACAGATACGCAGTATTTT.

The chain links TRBV19 to TRBJ1-1; no definite D call. Per germline, CDR1 LNHDA and CDR2 SQIVND (reference sequence). The CDR3 has 14 amino acids. The ends were cut back, 9 bases at V and 0 bases at J, with 14 bases in the middle. The CDR3 region is CASLGRYMNTEAFF. For the CDR3, the DNA is TGTGCCAGCCTTGGGCGGTACATGAACACTGAAGCTTTCTTT.

The chain carries TRBV4-2 and TRBJ2-7, with 10 bases matching TRBD2. Losses at the gene ends were 4 bases for V and 5 bases for J; bases not matched to a gene: 11. Germline V gene data show CDR1 as LGHNA and CDR2 as YNFKEQ. The CDR3 covers 16 residues. CDR3 in DNA: TGTGCCAGCAGCCGGTCTTTAGTTCTAGCGGGAGACGAGCAGTACTTC. Its protein product is CASSRSLVLAGDEQYF.

The genes are TRBV19 and TRBJ1-5; 9 bases map to TRBD1. The germline gives CDR1 LNHDA, CDR2 SQIVND (reference sequence). CDR3 size: 16 residues. With V trimmed by 6 bases and J by 2 bases, 8 bases remained unmatched. The CDR3 is CASREGTGMGNQPQHF. DNA for the CDR3: TGTGCCAGTAGAGAAGGGACAGGGATGGGCAATCAGCCCCAGCATTTT.

The chain joins TRBV18 to TRBJ1-2, with unresolved D. The CDR3 is 15 residues long. Trimming stripped 1 base from V and 3 bases from J, with 12 bases between. Germline V gene lookup returns CDR1 KGHSH and CDR2 LQKENI. In DNA form, the CDR3 reads TGTGCCAGCTCACCACTGGGGAATTCGGACTATGGCTACACCTTC. Translation gives CASSPLGNSDYGYTF. Supplemented by reference TRBV18 and TRBJ1-2, the full variable domain reads NAGVMQNPRHLVRRRGQEARLRCSPMKGHSHVYWYRQLPEEGLKFMVYLQKENIIDESGMPKERFSAEFPKEGPSILRIQQVVRGDSAAYFCASSPLGNSDYGYTFGSGTRLTVV.

In its sample, this clone was seen once. The chain carries TRBV5-1 and TRBJ1-1, with TRBD1 as a possible D gene (6 bases). From germline, CDR1 is SGHRS and CDR2 YFSETQ. Trimming removed 2 bases at V and 6 bases at J, with 17 bases between. The CDR3 totals 15 residues. The CDR3 nucleotides are TGCGCCAGCAGCTTTATTCAGGGGAGGAAGGCTGAAGCTTTCTTT. This translates into CASSFIQGRKAEAFF. The whole variable domain, remainder taken from reference TRBV5-1 and TRBJ1-1, is KAGVTQTPRYLIKTRGQQVTLSCSPISGHRSVSWYQQTPGQGLQFLFEYFSETQRNKGNFPGRFSGRQFSNSRSEMNVSTLELGDSALYLCASSFIQGRKAEAFFGQGTRLTVV.

The rearrangement links TRBV6-1 to TRBJ1-5; D remains unclear. From germline, CDR1 is MNHNS and CDR2 SASEGT. The CDR3 is made up of 13 amino acids. The germline V and J ends were trimmed by 10 bases and 2 bases, with 12 bases remaining between them. The CDR3 loop is CATEGWGNQPQHF. The CDR3 DNA reads as TGTGCCACCGAGGGTTGGGGCAATCAGCCCCAGCATTTT.

The V and J genes are TRBV19 and TRBJ1-1; a weak D match, TRBD1 (6 bases). V lost 3 bases and J 7 bases, leaving 15 bases between the germline ends. CDR1 LNHDA and CDR2 SQIVND come from the germline V gene (reference sequence). CDR3 length: 14 amino acids. CDR3 sequence: CASSIGGQTREAFF. The CDR3 nucleotides read TGTGCCAGTAGTATTGGGGGGCAGACCCGTGAAGCTTTCTTT.

V and J are TRBV12-5 and TRBJ2-7; 11 positions match TRBD2. J lost 4 bases, V lost 5 bases, and 7 bases had no gene match. Germline CDR1 reads LGHNT; CDR2 reads FRNRAP. The CDR3 length is 15 residues. The CDR3 protein is CASGHVTSGEYEQYF. The DNA of the CDR3 is TGTGCTAGTGGTCACGTGACTAGCGGGGAATACGAGCAGTACTTC.

The rearrangement links TRBV19 to TRBJ1-1, with D possibly matching TRBD1 (6 bases). This CDR3 contains 14 residues. Trimming cost V 7 bases and J 4 bases, with 16 bases left between them. CDR1 is LNHDA, CDR2 SQIVND, per germline (reference sequence). The CDR3 DNA reads TGTGCCAGTAAATTTGGGGGCCAAGTCACTGAAGCTTTCTTT. Translated: CASKFGGQVTEAFF.

This clone was seen once. This chain connects TRBV11-2 to TRBJ2-3, with D possibly TRBD2 on 6 matching bases. CDR3 size: 14 residues. The germline V gene encodes CDR1 SGHAT and CDR2 FQNNGV. Trimming pared 5 bases from V and 6 bases from J, leaving 15 bases between. This chain's CDR3 is CASSQGSGSDTQYF. The CDR3, as DNA: TGTGCCAGCAGCCAAGGGTCCGGGAGCGATACGCAGTATTTT.

The chain is built from TRBV7-9 and TRBJ1-2; 7 nucleotides align to TRBD1. V shed 1 base, J shed 8 bases, and the junction held 4 bases outside the gene matches. Germline CDR1 and CDR2: SEHNR and FQNEAQ (reference sequence). The CDR3 has 13 residues. CDR3 nucleotides: TGTGCCAGCAGCTTAGAAGGGGGCTACGGCTACACCTTC. Protein sequence: CASSLEGGYGYTF. Based on the CDR3 plus reference TRBV7-9 and TRBJ1-2, the full variable domain is DTGVSQNPRHKITKRGQNVTFRCDPISEHNRLYWYRQTLGQGPEFLTYFQNEAQLEKSRLLSDRFSAERPKGSFSTLEIQRTEQGDSAMYLCASSLEGGYGYTFGSGTRLTVV.

This clone was seen just once. This rearrangement joins TRBV5-1 to TRBJ2-7; no firm D call. Germline V lookup: CDR1 SGHRS, CDR2 YFSETQ. V lost 1 base to trimming and J lost 0 bases, with 5 bases between them. The CDR3 totals 13 residues. The CDR3 region is CASSLTISYEQYF. As DNA, the CDR3 is TGCGCCAGCAGCTTGACGATCTCCTACGAGCAGTACTTC.

The chain has TRBV7-9 and TRBJ1-1; no firm D call. Germline assignment: CDR1 SEHNR and CDR2 FQNEAQ (reference sequence). V lost 11 bases to trimming and J lost 0 bases, with 19 bases between them. This CDR3 region has 15 residues. CDR3 sequence (DNA): TGTGCCGCCCGGACCGCGGAAGGGTTGAACACTGAAGCTTTCTTT. Translated, it gives CAARTAEGLNTEAFF. Full variable domain (rest looked up from reference TRBV7-9 and TRBJ1-1): DTGVSQNPRHKITKRGQNVTFRCDPISEHNRLYWYRQTLGQGPEFLTYFQNEAQLEKSRLLSDRFSAERPKGSFSTLEIQRTEQGDSAMYLCAARTAEGLNTEAFFGQGTRLTVV.

The chain recombines TRBV5-4 with TRBJ2-1; TRBD2 matches at 7 bases. This CDR3 comprises 14 residues. The germline V gene encodes CDR1 SGHNT and CDR2 YYREEE (reference sequence). V was pared by 3 bases and J by 9 bases, with 9 bases of the junction left unmatched. DNA for the CDR3: TGTGCCAGCAGCTCCACTCAACTAGCGAGTGAGCAGTTCTTC. Protein product: CASSSTQLASEQFF. The complete variable domain, with remaining parts taken from reference TRBV5-4 and TRBJ2-1, reads ETGVTQSPTHLIKTRGQQVTLRCSSQSGHNTVSWYQQALGQGPQFIFQYYREEENGRGNFPPRFSGLQFPNYSSELNVNALELDDSALYLCASSSTQLASEQFFGPGTRLTVL.

The chain uses TRBV18 and TRBJ2-7; D gene unclear. Germline V gene lookup returns CDR1 KGHSH and CDR2 LQKENI. V was clipped by 3 bases and J by 2 bases, with 11 bases between them. The CDR3 extends over 14 amino acids. The CDR3 DNA follows: TGTGCCAGCTCACCGGAGACTCATACCTACGAGCAGTACTTC. Its translation: CASSPETHTYEQYF.

CDR3 residues: CASSAPGLAGRSYNEQFF. CDR3 nucleotide sequence: TGCGCCAGCAGCGCGCCGGGACTAGCGGGGAGATCCTACAATGAGCAGTTCTTC. The chain recombines TRBV5-1 with TRBJ2-1, with TRBD2 identical over 13 bases. The CDR3 is 18 amino acids. The V gene end was trimmed by 4 bases and the J gene end by 1 base; junction bases not matched to a gene: 8. CDR1 is SGHRS and CDR2 is YFSETQ in the germline V gene.

The chain employs TRBV4-1 and TRBJ1-5; TRBD1 agrees at 7 bases. The CDR3 totals 14 residues. The J segment lost 2 bases and the V segment lost 8 bases, leaving 6 bases of the junction unmatched. CDR1 is MGHRA, CDR2 YSYEKL, per germline. This CDR3 is CASGNDRGNQPQHF. The CDR3 DNA is TGCGCCAGCGGCAATGACAGGGGCAATCAGCCCCAGCATTTT.

This clone was observed a single time. The rearrangement uses TRBV11-2 and TRBJ2-1; 7 nucleotides agree with TRBD2. The CDR3 consists of 14 residues. With 2 bases clipped from V and 6 bases from J, the junction kept 4 bases outside the gene matches. In germline, CDR1 is SGHAT, CDR2 FQNNGV. The CDR3 loop is CASSLQRGGNEQFF. The CDR3 bases are TGTGCCAGCAGCTTACAGCGGGGTGGCAATGAGCAGTTCTTC.

The chain is built from TRBV9 and TRBJ2-2, with TRBD2 matching over 7 bases. CDR1 SGDLS and CDR2 YYNGEE come from the germline V gene. The V and J ends lost 0 bases and 4 bases, in that order; junction bases with no gene match: 6. The CDR3 totals 16 residues. The CDR3 spells CASSVVAGAFTGELFF. The CDR3 DNA sequence: TGTGCCAGCAGCGTAGTTGCGGGAGCTTTCACCGGGGAGCTGTTTTTT. The full variable domain, completed using reference TRBV9 and TRBJ2-2, is DSGVTQTPKHLITATGQRVTLRCSPRSGDLSVYWYQQSLDQGLQFLIQYYNGEERAKGNILERFSAQQFPDLHSELNLSSLELGDSALYFCASSVVAGAFTGELFFGEGSRLTVL.

The table lists this clone with a count of one. The chain employs TRBV11-2 and TRBJ2-7, with 13 bases matching TRBD2. CDR3 length equals 15 residues. Unmatched junction bases numbered 5, after V lost 8 bases and J lost 1 base. Germline V gene sequence: CDR1 SGHAT, CDR2 FQNNGV. The CDR3 loop is CASGKTSGGSYEQYF. The CDR3 DNA reads TGTGCCAGCGGAAAGACTAGCGGGGGGTCCTACGAGCAGTACTTC. Together with reference TRBV11-2 and TRBJ2-7, the CDR3 gives the full variable domain: EAGVAQSPRYKIIEKRQSVAFWCNPISGHATLYWYQQILGQGPKLLIQFQNNGVVDDSQLPKDRFSAERLKGVDSTLKIQPAKLEDSAVYLCASGKTSGGSYEQYFGPGTRLTVT.

This sequence joins TRBV6-5 and TRBJ1-5; D unclear. This CDR3 is built from 15 residues. Germline V CDR1 and CDR2: MNHEY, SVGAGI. V was shortened by 6 bases and J by 0 bases, with 12 bases between the two germline ends. The CDR3 is CASRPVAHSNQPQHF. The CDR3 nucleotides read TGTGCCAGCAGGCCAGTAGCACATAGCAATCAGCCCCAGCATTTT.

The gene calls are TRBV7-9 and TRBJ1-1, with unresolved D. Germline CDR1 SEHNR, CDR2 FQNEAQ (reference sequence). This CDR3 comprises 13 residues. Trimming left V 2 bases short and J 2 bases short, with 6 bases between. CDR3 DNA sequence: TGTGCCAGCAGCTTAAGGACTAACACTGAAGCTTTCTTT. Its protein product is CASSLRTNTEAFF.

The J gene is TRBJ2-3, the V gene TRBV5-1; D perhaps matches TRBD2 (5 bases). V gave up 7 bases and J gave up 4 bases, with 22 bases separating them. CDR1 and CDR2 (germline): SGHRS, YFSETQ. There are 16 residues in the CDR3. CDR3 residues: CASDGGVTGSADTQYF. The CDR3 coding sequence is TGCGCCAGCGACGGTGGGGTGACGGGAAGTGCAGATACGCAGTATTTT.